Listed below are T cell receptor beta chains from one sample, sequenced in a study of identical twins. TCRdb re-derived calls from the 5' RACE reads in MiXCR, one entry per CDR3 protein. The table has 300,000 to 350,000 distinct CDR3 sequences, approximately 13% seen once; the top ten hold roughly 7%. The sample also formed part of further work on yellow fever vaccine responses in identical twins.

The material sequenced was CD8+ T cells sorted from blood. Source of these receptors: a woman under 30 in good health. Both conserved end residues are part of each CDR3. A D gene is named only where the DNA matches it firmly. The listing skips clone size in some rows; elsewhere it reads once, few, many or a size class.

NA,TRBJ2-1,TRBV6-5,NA,CASSYGGASYNEQFF,TGTGCCAGCAGTTACGGGGGGGCGTCCTACAATGAGCAGTTCTTC
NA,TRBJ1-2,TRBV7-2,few,CASSLSGLRGYTF,TGTGCCAGCAGCTTATCTGGGTTGCGAGGCTACACCTTC
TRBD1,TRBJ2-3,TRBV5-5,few,CASSLTGETDTQYF,TGTGCCAGCAGCTTGACAGGGGAAACAGATACGCAGTATTTT
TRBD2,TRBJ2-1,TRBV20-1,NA,CSARAAGEYNEQFF,TGCAGTGCTAGGGCAGCGGGGGAATACAATGAGCAGTTCTTC
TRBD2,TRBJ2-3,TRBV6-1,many,CASTILAGGGDTQYF,TGTGCCAGCACCATACTAGCGGGGGGGGGAGATACGCAGTATTTT
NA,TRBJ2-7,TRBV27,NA,CASGWEPYEQYF,TGTGCCAGCGGGTGGGAACCCTACGAGCAGTACTTC
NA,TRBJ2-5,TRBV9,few,CASSLGHQETQYF,TGTGCCAGCAGCTTAGGACATCAAGAGACCCAGTACTTC
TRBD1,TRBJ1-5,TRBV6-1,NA,CANLETGAGQPQHF,TGTGCCAACCTAGAGACAGGGGCCGGTCAGCCCCAGCATTTT
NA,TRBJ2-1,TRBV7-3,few,CASSLYTSLYNEQFF,TGTGCCAGCAGCTTATATACTAGCCTTTACAATGAGCAGTTCTTC
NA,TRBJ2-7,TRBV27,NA,CASSLGAGTYEQYF,TGTGCCAGCAGTTTAGGAGCGGGTACCTACGAGCAGTACTTC
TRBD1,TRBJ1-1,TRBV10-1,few,CASSETTGQGTNTEAFF,TGCGCCAGCAGTGAGACAACGGGACAGGGGACGAACACTGAAGCTTTCTTT
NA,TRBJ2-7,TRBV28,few,CASSSPGVSGPPSYEQYF,TGTGCCAGCAGTTCCCCCGGGGTGAGCGGGCCACCCTCCTACGAGCAGTACTTC
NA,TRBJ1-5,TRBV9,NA,CASSVDGLSNQPQHF,TGTGCCAGCAGCGTAGATGGACTTAGCAATCAGCCCCAGCATTTT
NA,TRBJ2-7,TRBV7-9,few,CASSFNGITYEQYF,TGTGCCAGCAGCTTTAACGGAATCACTTACGAGCAGTACTTC
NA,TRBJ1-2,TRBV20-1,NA,CSALTPNYGYTF,TGCAGTGCTCTAACACCTAACTATGGCTACACCTTC
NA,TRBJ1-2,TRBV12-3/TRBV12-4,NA,CASSPEQGGGYGYTF,TGTGCCAGCAGTCCCGAACAGGGCGGGGGGTATGGCTACACCTTC
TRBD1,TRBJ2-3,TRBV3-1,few,CASSHGQVEGVYTDTQYF,TGTGCCAGCAGCCACGGACAGGTTGAGGGGGTGTACACAGATACGCAGTATTTT
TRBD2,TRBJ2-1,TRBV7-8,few,CASSLELAGGSYEQFF,TGTGCCAGCAGCTTAGAACTAGCGGGAGGTTCTTATGAGCAGTTCTTC
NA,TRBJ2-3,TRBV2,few,CASSEAFGGGTDTQYF,TGTGCCAGCAGTGAAGCGTTTGGGGGAGGCACAGATACGCAGTATTTT
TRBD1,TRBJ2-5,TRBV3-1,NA,CASSQGQGVRETQYF,TGTGCCAGCAGCCAAGGACAGGGCGTCCGTGAGACCCAGTACTTC
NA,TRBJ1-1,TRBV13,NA,CASSLGQAGTANTEAFF,TGTGCCAGCAGCTTAGGCCAAGCGGGAACGGCGAACACTGAAGCTTTCTTT
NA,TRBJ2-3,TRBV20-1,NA,CSAPSRVMADTQYF,TGCAGTGCTCCTTCCAGGGTCATGGCAGATACGCAGTATTTT
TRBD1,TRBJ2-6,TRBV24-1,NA,CATSGPNRGWANVLTF,TGTGCCACCAGCGGACCAAACAGGGGCTGGGCCAACGTCCTGACTTTC
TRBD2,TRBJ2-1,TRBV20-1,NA,CSAPLAGGSYNEQFF,TGCAGTGCCCCTCTTGCGGGGGGGTCCTACAATGAGCAGTTCTTC
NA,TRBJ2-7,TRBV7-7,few,CASSLGTHYEQYF,TGTGCCAGCAGCTTAGGGACCCATTACGAGCAGTACTTC
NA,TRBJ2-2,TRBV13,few,CASQRTENTGELFF,TGTGCCAGCCAAAGGACAGAGAACACCGGGGAGCTGTTTTTT
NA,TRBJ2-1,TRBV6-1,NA,CASSERGFGQGGLLFF,TGTGCCAGCAGTGAAAGGGGCTTTGGGCAGGGCGGCCTCTTGTTCTTC
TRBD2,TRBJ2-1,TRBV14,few,CASSQDDSGNSYNEQFF,TGTGCCAGCAGCCAAGATGATAGCGGGAACTCCTACAATGAGCAGTTCTTC
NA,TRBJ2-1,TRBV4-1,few,CASSQEMDDYNEQFF,TGCGCCAGCAGCCAAGAGATGGATGACTACAATGAGCAGTTCTTC
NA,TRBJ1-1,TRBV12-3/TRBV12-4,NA,CASSSWGGPNTEAFF,TGTGCCAGCAGTTCCTGGGGGGGCCCTAACACTGAAGCTTTCTTT
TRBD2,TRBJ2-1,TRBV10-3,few,CAISESGTSGRRRNEQFF,TGTGCCATCAGTGAGTCGGGGACTAGCGGGAGAAGGAGGAATGAGCAGTTCTTC
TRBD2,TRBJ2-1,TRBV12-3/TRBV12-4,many,CASSLLGTSGNEQFF,TGTGCCAGCAGTCTGTTGGGGACTAGCGGAAATGAGCAGTTCTTC
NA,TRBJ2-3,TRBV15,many,CATSRQGTDTQYF,TGTGCCACCAGCAGGCAGGGAACAGATACGCAGTATTTT
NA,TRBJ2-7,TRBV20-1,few,CSAQEGTGAFEQYF,TGCAGTGCCCAAGAGGGGACGGGGGCCTTCGAGCAGTACTTC
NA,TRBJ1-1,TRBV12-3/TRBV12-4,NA,CASSFIDGNTEAFF,TGTGCCAGCAGTTTTATCGACGGTAACACTGAAGCTTTCTTT
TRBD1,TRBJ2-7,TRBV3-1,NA,CASSLGQGDEQYF,TGTGCCAGCAGCCTGGGACAGGGGGACGAGCAGTACTTC
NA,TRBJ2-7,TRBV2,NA,CASSVQSGSYEQYF,TGTGCCAGCAGTGTTCAGTCAGGGAGCTACGAGCAGTACTTC
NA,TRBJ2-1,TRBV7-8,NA,CASSLEGGKPSSYNEQFF,TGTGCCAGCAGCTTAGAGGGGGGAAAACCATCGAGCTACAATGAGCAGTTCTTC
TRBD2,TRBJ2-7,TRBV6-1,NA,CASSEAWLAGGEQYF,TGTGCCAGCAGTGAAGCGTGGCTAGCGGGAGGAGAGCAGTACTTC
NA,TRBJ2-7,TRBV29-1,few,CSVEDRGYEQYF,TGCAGCGTTGAAGATCGGGGGTACGAGCAGTACTTC
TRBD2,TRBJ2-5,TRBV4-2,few,CASSPWLAAQETQYF,TGTGCCAGCAGCCCCTGGCTAGCGGCCCAAGAGACCCAGTACTTC
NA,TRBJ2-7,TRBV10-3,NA,CAISGGEPSYEQYF,TGTGCCATCAGTGGGGGGGAGCCCTCCTACGAGCAGTACTTC
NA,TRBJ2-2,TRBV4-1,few,CASSQFGAGADTGELFF,TGCGCCAGCAGCCAATTCGGGGCAGGGGCGGACACCGGGGAGCTGTTTTTT